Listed below are T cell receptor beta chains from one sample, sequenced in a study of regulatory T cells in long-lasting Graves disease. MiXCR was run by TCRdb on the multiplex PCR reads, yielding one entry per CDR3 protein. The table lists roughly 560,000 distinct CDR3 sequences, about 16% of them singletons. The same data also contributed to another study, on T cells in Graves' hyperthyroidism and ophthalmopathy.

Sequences were derived from peripheral blood mononuclear cells (PBMCs), sampled at new diagnosis, from a patient treated with antithyroid drugs. These TCRs come from a woman aged 40-65 years with Graves disease. The CDR3 runs from the conserved cysteine through the conserved F or W. Each record gives: V gene, J gene, D gene, clone size, CDR3 protein, CDR3 DNA. A D gene is named only where the DNA matches it firmly. The size entry is marked missing in some rows and otherwise reads once, few, many or a size class.

V: TRBV7-3; J: TRBJ1-1; D: .; size: many; CDR3: CASSPDLAALNTEAFF; DNA: TGTGCCAGCAGCCCAGACTTGGCGGCCTTGAACACTGAAGCTTTCTTT
V: TRBV18; J: TRBJ2-1; D: TRBD2; size: many; CDR3: CASSLRGGYNEQFF; DNA: TGTGCCAGCTCACTGCGGGGGGGCTACAATGAGCAGTTCTTC
V: TRBV3-1; J: TRBJ1-2; D: .; size: many; CDR3: CASAQGPRDYGYTF; DNA: TGTGCCAGTGCTCAGGGCCCTAGGGACTATGGCTACACCTTC
V: TRBV18; J: TRBJ1-1; D: .; size: many; CDR3: CASSPLTEAFF; DNA: TGTGCCAGCTCACCACTCACTGAAGCTTTCTTT
V: TRBV15; J: TRBJ1-1; D: .; size: .; CDR3: CATSTLEGVEAFF; DNA: TGTGCCACCAGCACGCTAGAGGGGGTTGAAGCTTTCTTT
V: TRBV20-1; J: TRBJ1-1; D: TRBD1; size: many; CDR3: CSARGRTGSNTEAFF; DNA: TGCAGTGCTAGAGGACGGACAGGGTCGAACACTGAAGCTTTCTTT
V: TRBV5-1; J: TRBJ2-7; D: .; size: many; CDR3: CASSLEGNYEQYF; DNA: TGCGCCAGCAGCTTGGAGGGAAACTACGAGCAGTACTTC
V: TRBV2; J: TRBJ2-7; D: TRBD1; size: many; CDR3: CASSEGGAQGDEQYF; DNA: TGTGCCAGCAGTGAAGGGGGCGCGCAGGGGGACGAGCAGTACTTC
V: TRBV11-2; J: TRBJ1-5; D: TRBD1; size: many; CDR3: CASSTHRGQPQHF; DNA: TGTGCCAGCAGCACACACAGGGGTCAGCCCCAGCATTTT
V: TRBV20-1; J: TRBJ2-3; D: .; size: many; CDR3: CSARAGSTRDTQYF; DNA: TGCAGTGCTAGAGCCGGTAGTACCAGAGATACGCAGTATTTT
V: TRBV11-2; J: TRBJ2-2; D: .; size: many; CDR3: CASSLPRTPNTGELFF; DNA: TGTGCCAGCAGCCTCCCCCGCACCCCGAACACCGGGGAGCTGTTTTTT
V: TRBV11-2; J: TRBJ2-5; D: .; size: few; CDR3: CASSQVGSQETQYF; DNA: TGCGCCAGCAGCCAAGTGGGCAGCCAAGAGACCCAGTACTTC
V: TRBV9; J: TRBJ2-7; D: .; size: many; CDR3: CASSVGGSSYEQYF; DNA: TGTGCCAGCAGCGTAGGGGGGAGCTCCTACGAGCAGTACTTC
V: TRBV27; J: TRBJ1-2; D: .; size: .; CDR3: CASSLSLMDYGYTF; DNA: TGTGCCAGCAGCTTATCCCTCATGGACTATGGCTACACCTTC
V: TRBV7-9; J: TRBJ2-5; D: TRBD1; size: many; CDR3: CASSLMTGVGKTQYF; DNA: TGTGCCAGCAGCCTCATGACAGGGGTAGGAAAGACCCAGTACTTC
V: TRBV6-1; J: TRBJ1-2; D: .; size: .; CDR3: CASAIHLLGGYTF; DNA: TGTGCCAGCGCCATACACTTATTGGGTGGCTACACCTTC
V: TRBV30; J: TRBJ1-3; D: .; size: few; CDR3: CAWSADYSGNTIYF; DNA: TGTGCCTGGAGCGCAGATTACTCTGGAAACACCATATATTTT
V: TRBV12-3/TRBV12-4; J: TRBJ1-5; D: .; size: many; CDR3: CASSSSNRAYQPQHF; DNA: TGTGCCAGCAGTTCCTCGAACAGGGCTTATCAGCCCCAGCATTTT
V: TRBV4-1; J: TRBJ1-2; D: .; size: .; CDR3: CASSQAIRDGYTF; DNA: TGTGCCAGCAGCCAGGCTATTCGGGATGGCTACACCTTC
V: TRBV6-1; J: TRBJ1-5; D: .; size: few; CDR3: CASKGGGLGNQPQHF; DNA: TGTGCCAGCAAGGGGGGGGGGTTGGGCAATCAGCCCCAGCATTTT
V: TRBV5-1; J: TRBJ2-1; D: .; size: few; CDR3: CASSLAARVSSYNEQFF; DNA: TGCGCCAGCAGCTTGGCCGCGAGGGTGAGCTCCTACAATGAGCAGTTCTTC
V: TRBV28; J: TRBJ2-1; D: TRBD2; size: few; CDR3: CASSSTSSYSYNEQFF; DNA: TGTGCCAGCAGTTCGACTAGCTCTTACTCCTACAATGAGCAGTTCTTC
V: TRBV20-1; J: TRBJ2-5; D: TRBD2; size: .; CDR3: CSARAPSGGVTQYF; DNA: TGCAGTGCTAGAGCCCCTAGCGGGGGAGTGACCCAGTACTTC
V: TRBV10-3; J: TRBJ2-5; D: TRBD2; size: .; CDR3: CAISEVASSGANTQYF; DNA: TGTGCCATCAGTGAGGTGGCGTCTAGCGGGGCTAATACCCAGTACTTC
V: TRBV28; J: TRBJ1-1; D: .; size: many; CDR3: CASRTAGGDNTEAFF; DNA: TGTGCCAGCAGGACAGCGGGAGGGGATAACACTGAAGCTTTCTTT
V: TRBV7-6; J: TRBJ2-7; D: TRBD1; size: .; CDR3: CASSRVRGPYEQYF; DNA: TGTGCCAGCAGCAGGGTCAGGGGGCCCTACGAGCAGTACTTC
V: TRBV3-1; J: TRBJ1-1; D: .; size: many; CDR3: CASSPRNTEAFF; DNA: TGTGCCAGCAGCCCGAGGAACACTGAAGCTTTCTTT
V: TRBV3-1; J: TRBJ1-1; D: .; size: many; CDR3: CASSQGGGFTEAFF; DNA: TGTGCCAGCAGCCAAGGGGGGGGGTTCACTGAAGCTTTCTTT
V: TRBV5-8; J: TRBJ2-7; D: .; size: .; CDR3: CASSLAPSRYF; DNA: TGTGCCAGCAGCTTGGCCCCATCGCGGTACTTC
V: TRBV18; J: TRBJ1-1; D: TRBD1; size: many; CDR3: CASSPTLSRDRVTMTEAFF; DNA: TGTGCCAGCTCACCAACACTGTCAAGGGACAGGGTAACGATGACTGAAGCTTTCTTT
V: TRBV6-5; J: TRBJ2-3; D: .; size: few; CDR3: CASSYSKSSGNLPLSTNTQYF; DNA: TGTGCCAGCAGTTACTCGAAGAGTAGCGGTAACCTCCCTCTAAGCACAAATACGCAGTATTTT
V: TRBV30; J: TRBJ2-7; D: .; size: many; CDR3: CAWSVQGGLRSGEQYF; DNA: TGTGCCTGGAGTGTACAGGGTGGGCTTCGATCGGGCGAGCAGTACTTC
V: TRBV2; J: TRBJ1-1; D: .; size: many; CDR3: CASKHGTENTEAFF; DNA: TGTGCCAGCAAACATGGGACGGAGAACACTGAAGCTTTCTTT
V: TRBV2; J: TRBJ2-3; D: TRBD1; size: many; CDR3: CASRTGGVDTQYF; DNA: TGTGCCAGCAGGACAGGGGGAGTGGATACGCAGTATTTT
V: TRBV5-6; J: TRBJ2-7; D: TRBD2; size: few; CDR3: CASSTGLAGGVEQYF; DNA: TGTGCCAGCAGCACCGGACTAGCGGGGGGGGTCGAGCAGTACTTC
V: TRBV18; J: TRBJ2-1; D: .; size: many; CDR3: CASSSRGQGLSYNEQFF; DNA: TGTGCCAGCTCATCTCGGGGCCAGGGCCTCTCCTACAATGAGCAGTTCTTC
V: TRBV11-3; J: TRBJ1-2; D: .; size: many; CDR3: CASSQEGGAQANYGYTF; DNA: TGTGCCAGCAGCCAGGAAGGGGGGGCCCAAGCTAACTATGGCTACACCTTC
V: TRBV5-5; J: TRBJ1-2; D: .; size: few; CDR3: CASSTGRGGGYTF; DNA: TGTGCCAGCAGCACTGGACGGGGGGGGGGCTACACCTTC